This T cell receptor (beta chain) is from a study of blood T cell repertoires in COVID-19. Looking at the study overall: Samples came from the United States, Italy and Spain, spanning acute and convalescent COVID-19. The analysed material was cDNA or gDNA that came from T cells, B-cell-depleted T cells, or PBMCs.

V was clipped by 5 bases and J by 4 bases, with 5 bases between them. The CDR3 is 11 residues long. Germline values: CDR1 MNHEY, CDR2 SVGAGI. Authors' processing steps: Using reference gene primer amplification, nucleated cell counts were estimated. The table came from immunoSEQ multiplex PCR; TCRdb's copy has only in-frame clones and leaves some out. The V and J calls and the clone size are those of that table, but D and trimming were determined from the DNA. Among more than 60,000 clones, 65% to 85% were seen once, and the ten largest hold 4.5% to 7%. The chain carries TRBV6-5 and TRBJ1-1; D call uncertain. This sequence was found in a man aged 55 to 70 with active or convalescent COVID-19. Sequencing was performed on peripheral blood. This CDR3 is CASSTGTEAFF. CDR3 coding DNA: TGTGCCAGCAGTACGGGCACTGAAGCTTTCTTT.